The 4 T cell receptor beta chains in this list originate from one sample, sequenced in a study of cytomegalovirus exposure and HLA in healthy donors (TCRdb year 2017). The protocol used for the library was the immunoSEQ multiplex PCR assay. For the multiplex PCR, a mixture combining 60 forward primers for TCR Vbeta segments and 13 reverse primers for TCR Jbeta segments was used. TCRdb stores this immuneACCESS table with in-frame sequences only. Part of the clones is absent; in the studies checked, under half of the shortfall reflects unresolved V genes, and no reason is known for the rest. For this sample the table gives some 140,000 clones, of which about 80% were detected only once. The top ten clonotypes cover 1% to 1.5% of the sample. Material: PBMCs. The receptors originated from a male donor in good health and CMV-seropositive.

The chain combines TRBV4-2 with TRBJ2-1; TRBD2 agrees at 8 bases. V dropped 0 bases and J dropped 4; count of bases not matched to a gene: 11. CDR1 is LGHNA and CDR2 is YNFKEQ in the germline V gene. This CDR3 comprises 18 residues. The CDR3, as DNA: TGTGCCAGCAGCCAAGAAGGGTTTAGCGGGGCTACATACAATGAGCAGTTCTTC. It is translated as CASSQEGFSGATYNEQFF.

The chain uses TRBV5-1 and TRBJ1-1; weak D call: TRBD1 (5 bases). This CDR3 has 17 residues. Trimming pared 0 bases from V and 1 base from J, leaving 16 bases between. Germline V gene sequence: CDR1 SGHRS, CDR2 YFSETQ. The CDR3 region is CASSLVVGLAENTEAFF. The CDR3 DNA follows: TGCGCCAGCAGCTTGGTAGTGGGACTCGCCGAGAACACTGAAGCTTTCTTT.

The chain combines TRBV18 with TRBJ1-1; TRBD1 matches 7 bases. V shed 0 bases, J shed 7 bases, and the junction held 17 bases outside the gene matches. The CDR3 length is 18 residues. The germline V gene encodes CDR1 KGHSH and CDR2 LQKENI. CDR3 protein: CASSPPGGDSGGRDEAFF. CDR3 DNA: TGTGCCAGCTCACCACCGGGCGGGGACTCAGGGGGTAGAGATGAAGCTTTCTTT.

This chain joins TRBV6-6 and TRBJ1-5; D may be TRBD1 (6 bases). The CDR3 is made up of 16 amino acids. CDR1 is MNHNY, CDR2 SVGAGI, per germline (reference sequence). Trimming cost V 8 bases and J 4 bases, with 21 bases left between them. DNA of the CDR3: TGTGCCAGCGAGACGTCGGGGAGACAGGATAATCAGCCCCAGCATTTT. Amino acid sequence: CASETSGRQDNQPQHF.